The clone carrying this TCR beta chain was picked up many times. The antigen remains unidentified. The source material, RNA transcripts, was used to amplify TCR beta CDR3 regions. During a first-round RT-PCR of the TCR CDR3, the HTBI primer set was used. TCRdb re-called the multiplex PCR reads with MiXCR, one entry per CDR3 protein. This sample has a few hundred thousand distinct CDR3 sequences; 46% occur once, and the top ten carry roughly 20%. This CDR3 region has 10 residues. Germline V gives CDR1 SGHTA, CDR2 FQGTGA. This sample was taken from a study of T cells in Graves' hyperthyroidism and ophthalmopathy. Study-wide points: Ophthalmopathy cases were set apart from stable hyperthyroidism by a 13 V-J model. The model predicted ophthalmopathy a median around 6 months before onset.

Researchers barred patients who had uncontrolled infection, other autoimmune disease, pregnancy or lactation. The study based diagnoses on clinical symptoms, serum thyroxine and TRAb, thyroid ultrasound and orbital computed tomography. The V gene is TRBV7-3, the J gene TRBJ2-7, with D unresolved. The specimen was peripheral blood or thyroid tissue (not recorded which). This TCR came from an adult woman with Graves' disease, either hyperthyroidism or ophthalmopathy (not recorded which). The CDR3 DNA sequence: TGTCAATATAAAATTCACGAGCAGTACTTC. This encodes CQYKIHEQYF.